This TCR beta chain comes out of a study of blood T cell repertoires in COVID-19. About the study: Acute and convalescent COVID-19 specimens originated in the United States, Italy and Spain.

This clone was observed once. The germline CDR1 and CDR2 sequences are SGHRS and YFSETQ. This CDR3 spans 13 amino acids. Trimming left V 0 bases short and J 8 bases short, with 9 bases between. Per the original methods: Reference gene primer amplification in the assay estimated nucleated cell counts. The method was immunoSEQ multiplex PCR; TCRdb's version includes in-frame clones alone and lacks a portion of them. Clone size and the V and J calls come from that table; the DNA yielded D and trimming. The table includes around 260,000 clones, about 87% detected once. Seattle's cohort entered during active infection and was followed longitudinally.

The source material was peripheral blood. The clonotype was recovered from a woman in her sixties or seventies with COVID-19, enrolled during active disease. V gene TRBV5-1 combines with J gene TRBJ2-1; D is perhaps TRBD1 (5 bases). CDR3 in DNA: TGCGCCAGCAGCTTGGCCAGGGCGGATGAGCAGTTCTTC. Its protein is CASSLARADEQFF.